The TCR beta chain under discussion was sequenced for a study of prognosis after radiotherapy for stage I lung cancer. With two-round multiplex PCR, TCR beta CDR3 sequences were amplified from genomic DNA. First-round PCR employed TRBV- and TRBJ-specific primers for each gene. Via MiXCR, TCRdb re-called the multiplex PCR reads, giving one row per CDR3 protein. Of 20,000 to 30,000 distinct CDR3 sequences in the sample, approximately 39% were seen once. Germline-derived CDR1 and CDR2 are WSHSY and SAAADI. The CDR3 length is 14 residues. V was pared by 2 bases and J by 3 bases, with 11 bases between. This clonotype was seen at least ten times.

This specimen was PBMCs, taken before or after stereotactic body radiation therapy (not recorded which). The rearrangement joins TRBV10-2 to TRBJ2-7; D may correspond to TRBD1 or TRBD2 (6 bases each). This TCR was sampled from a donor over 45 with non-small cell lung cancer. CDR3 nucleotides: TGCGCCAGCAGTGAGGGAGGGGGTGGCTACGAGCAGTACTTC. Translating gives CASSEGGGGYEQYF.